The 9 T cell receptor beta chains below were found in one sample sequenced in a study of T cells in Graves' hyperthyroidism and ophthalmopathy (dated by TCRdb to between 2018 and 2020). The library relied on multiplex PCR. The instrument was an Illumina HiSeq 2000. Amplification of TCR beta CDR3 regions was carried out from RNA transcripts. A first-round RT-PCR of the TCR CDR3 used the HTBI primer set with the Qiagen OneStep RT-PCR kit. The public reads were reanalyzed by TCRdb: fastp trimming at Q25, MiXCR alignment, in-frame beta chains only. Under each unique CDR3 protein, matching rows form one entry showing the most common genes and DNA. The sample table holds roughly 200,000 distinct CDR3 sequences, of which about a sixth were seen once. The top ten clonotypes cover about two fifths of the sample. The sample taken for sequencing was blood. Receptor source: a man aged 35 to 55 with Graves' hyperthyroidism.

This clonotype occurred a few times. The gene calls are TRBV5-4 and TRBJ1-1; D remains unclear. CDR1 is SGHNT and CDR2 is YYREEE in the germline V gene (reference sequence). V was clipped by 5 bases and J by 8 bases, with 16 bases between them. The length of the CDR3 is 13 residues. In DNA, the CDR3 is TGTGCCAGCAGAGTCGCCGGTACTCCCGAAGCTTTCTTT. Translated: CASRVAGTPEAFF.

The sample holds a few counts of this clonotype. Mismatch with germline at one junction end may stem from a read error. This chain connects TRBV18 to TRBJ2-5; no reliable D call. Germline values: CDR1 KGHSH, CDR2 LQKENI. The CDR3 is 15 residues long. CDR3 in amino acids: CASSPLQTFKEAQYF. The CDR3, as DNA: TGTGCCAGCTCACCATTACAGACATTCAAAGAGGCCCAGTACTTC.

This clonotype was seen more than once but under ten times. The rearrangement links TRBV24-1 to TRBJ1-2; 7 nucleotides align to TRBD1. This CDR3 contains 15 residues. J gave up 6 bases and V 2 bases, and 8 bases lay outside the gene matches. Germline CDR1 KGHDR, CDR2 SFDVKD. CDR3 sequence: CATSDYSGTVDGYTF. CDR3 nucleotides: TGTGCCACCAGTGATTATTCCGGGACAGTAGATGGCTACACCTTC.

This clonotype was recorded many times. The rearrangement uses TRBV4-3 and TRBJ2-5; either TRBD1 or TRBD2 may supply D (6 bases each). CDR1 and CDR2 (germline): LGHNA, YSLEER. CDR3 length: 14 residues. Trimming took 4 bases from V and 5 from J, leaving 14 bases between them. CDR3 coding DNA: TGCGCCAGCAGCCCACAAGGGGGGCGGGAGACCCAGTACTTC. As protein: CASSPQGGRETQYF.

This clonotype was counted between two and nine times. This chain links TRBV5-1 with TRBJ2-7; 8 positions match TRBD1. V lost 1 base to trimming and J lost 6 bases; unmatched junction nucleotides: 9. The CDR3 sequence is 15 residues long. CDR1 SGHRS and CDR2 YFSETQ come from the germline V gene. CDR3 bases: TGCGCCAGCAGCTTGACCGGACAGGGATCGGTCGAGCAGTACTTC. This codes for CASSLTGQGSVEQYF.

The chain has TRBV4-3 and TRBJ1-3; D is perhaps TRBD1 (6 bases). The CDR3 contains 17 residues. CDR1 and CDR2 (germline): LGHNA, YSLEER. With 1 base removed from V and 2 bases from J, the gap between germline ends came to 15 bases. The CDR3, as DNA: TGCGCCAGCAGCCAAGTGATGGCAGGGGCTGCTGGAAACACCATATATTTT. Translated, it gives CASSQVMAGAAGNTIYF.

The V call is TRBV4-1, the J call TRBJ1-1; maybe TRBD1 (6 bases). Per the germline V gene, CDR1 is MGHRA and CDR2 is YSYEKL. Trimming removed 0 bases at V and 4 bases at J, with 12 bases between. The CDR3 contains 15 residues. For the CDR3, the DNA is TGCGCCAGCAGCCAAGACGGGGGGCCCGGCACTGAAGCTTTCTTT. This encodes CASSQDGGPGTEAFF.

This clonotype was seen at least ten times. The chain has TRBV7-6 and TRBJ2-2, with 8 bases lining up with TRBD2. CDR1 is SGHVS, CDR2 FNYEAQ, per germline. Trimming cost V 1 base and J 5 bases; bases outside gene matches: 6. This CDR3 has 16 residues. The CDR3 DNA is TGTGCCAGCAGCTTAGTTGGTAGCGGGGTTACCGGGGAGCTGTTTTTT. Amino acid sequence: CASSLVGSGVTGELFF.

The chain joins TRBV28 to TRBJ2-7; 12 bases are a match to TRBD2. Germline-derived CDR1 and CDR2 are MDHEN and SYDVKM. V dropped 1 base and J dropped 7; count of bases not matched to a gene: 8. This CDR3 region has 16 residues. CDR3 sequence (DNA): TGTGCCAGCAGTTTATCGACTAGCGGGAGCCGGCGGGAGCAGTACTTC. Protein sequence: CASSLSTSGSRREQYF.